The next 32 T cell receptor beta chains were all read from a single sample in a study of blood T cells in healthy people across ages. A second PCR, run for about 6 to 11 cycles, used a sample-barcoded 5' primer plus a J-beta primer mix. TCRdb itself ran the 5' RACE reads through MiXCR, one entry per CDR3 protein. The table lists about 1,000,000 distinct CDR3 sequences, more than 35% of them singletons. Input material: blood. The receptors derive from an older woman in good health.

V and J are TRBV4-1 and TRBJ1-4; no firm D call. Per the germline V gene, CDR1 is MGHRA and CDR2 is YSYEKL. Deletions cut 3 bases from V and 8 bases from J, with 10 bases between. The CDR3 extends over 13 amino acids. The CDR3 protein is CASSQWSAEKLFF. The CDR3 bases are TGCGCCAGCAGCCAGTGGTCTGCCGAAAAACTGTTTTTT.

The V and J genes are TRBV20-1 and TRBJ2-1, with 7 bases identical to TRBD1. Unmatched junction bases numbered 5, after V lost 4 bases and J lost 5 bases. The CDR3 runs to 13 residues. Germline values: CDR1 DFQATT, CDR2 SNEGSKA (reference sequence). CDR3 loop: CSATDRVHNEQFF. CDR3 sequence (DNA): TGCAGTGCTACCGACAGGGTCCACAATGAGCAGTTCTTC.

The chain carries TRBV10-1 and TRBJ2-7, with TRBD1 identical over 9 bases. The length of the CDR3 is 13 residues. Trimming at V came to 7 bases and at J to 7 bases, leaving 8 bases not matched to a gene. Germline values: CDR1 WNHNN, CDR2 SYGVQD (reference sequence). CDR3 nucleotides: TGCGCCAGCACCGAAGGACAGGGGAGGGAGCAGTACTTC. It translates to CASTEGQGREQYF.

This clonotype came up once. This chain uses TRBV20-1 with TRBJ2-3; possibly TRBD2 for D (6 bases). CDR1 and CDR2 from the germline V gene are DFQATT and SNEGSKA (reference sequence). This CDR3 is 16 amino acids long. Trimming shortened V by 1 base and J by 2 bases, and 16 bases separated the two germline ends. The CDR3 DNA follows: TGCAGTGCTAGAGTAAAGACTAGAGTTTACACAGATACGCAGTATTTT. Translating gives CSARVKTRVYTDTQYF.

V is TRBV24-1 and J is TRBJ2-5, with a tentative D call TRBD2 (6 bases). The DNA end is more similar to TRBJ2-7, so the J call may be wrong. The CDR3 runs 15 residues. CDR1 is KGHDR, CDR2 SFDVKD, per germline. This chain's CDR3 is CATSDLVSGYYEQYF. The CDR3 nucleotides read TGTGCCACCAGTGATTTGGTTAGCGGCTACTACGAGCAGTACTTC.

This chain's CDR3 is CSASSLAGGQTGDEQYF. For the CDR3, the DNA is TGCAGTGCTAGTAGTTTAGCGGGAGGGCAAACAGGTGACGAGCAGTACTTC. V usage is TRBV20-1 and J usage is TRBJ2-7; 11 nucleotides line up with TRBD2. The ends lost 3 bases at V and 5 bases at J; junction bases unmatched: 15. The germline V gene has CDR1 DFQATT and CDR2 SNEGSKA (reference sequence). The CDR3 has 17 amino acids.

The chain uses TRBV12-3 or TRBV12-4 and TRBJ1-2, with D perhaps matching TRBD1 (5 bases). V gave up 3 bases and J gave up 4 bases, with 15 bases separating them. The length of the CDR3 is 15 residues. The CDR3 DNA follows: TGTGCCAGCAGTTTTCAGGGCCTGAACACCTATGGCTACACCTTC. Translated, it gives CASSFQGLNTYGYTF.

The J gene is TRBJ2-2, the V gene TRBV12-3 or TRBV12-4; D might be TRBD2 (6 bases). Deletions cut 5 bases from V and 0 bases from J, with 10 bases between. The CDR3 is made up of 15 amino acids. CDR3 sequence: CASSIGTPNTGELFF. CDR3 nucleotides: TGTGCCAGCAGTATCGGGACTCCGAACACCGGGGAGCTGTTTTTT.

A few counts support this clonotype. The rearrangement links TRBV29-1 to TRBJ2-7; 9 nucleotides agree with TRBD2. The J call may not be correct, given that the DNA end is closer to TRBJ2-5. The CDR3 sequence is 17 residues long. Germline lookup yields CDR1 SQVTM and CDR2 ANQGSEA. DNA of the CDR3: TGCAGCGCTCCGAGCGGGCTAGCGGGACTCTCCTGGAAGACCCAGTACTTC. Its protein product is CSAPSGLAGLSWKTQYF.

Details on this clonotype: At one boundary the junction diverges from the germline segment, which might be a read error. This chain connects TRBV5-1 to TRBJ1-1; a possible D gene is TRBD1 (6 bases). The CDR3 covers 14 residues. CDR1 is SGHRS, CDR2 YFSETQ, per germline. The CDR3 region has the DNA TGCGCCAGCAACACATCAGGGGCGGACACTGAGGCTTTCTTT. Its translation: CASNTSGADTEAFF.

This clonotype was found a few times. The chain is built from TRBV7-9 and TRBJ2-1, with 9 bases matching TRBD2. Germline V gene sequence: CDR1 SEHNR, CDR2 FQNEAQ (reference sequence). V lost 1 base, J lost 7 bases, and 14 bases stayed unmatched. CDR3 length: 18 residues. The CDR3, as DNA: TGTGCCAGCAGCTTAGGGGGACTAGCTTTCACAAGGGGAAATGAGCAGTTCTTC. Its protein is CASSLGGLAFTRGNEQFF.

This clonotype has more than one count but fewer than ten. J is TRBJ2-1 and V is TRBV14, with 9 bases identical to TRBD1. Germline trimming cut 1 base from V and 4 bases from J; bases unmatched to any gene: 2. The CDR3 runs 15 residues. Germline CDR1 and CDR2: SGHDN and FVKESK. CDR3 sequence reads: CASSQVGTGYNEQFF. CDR3 DNA: TGTGCCAGCAGCCAAGTAGGGACAGGGTACAATGAGCAGTTCTTC.

The chain recombines TRBV7-2 with TRBJ1-1; perhaps TRBD1 as D (5 bases). V was clipped by 2 bases and J by 4 bases, with 11 bases between them. Germline CDR1 is SGHTA and CDR2 is FQGNSA. The CDR3 runs 14 residues. CDR3 sequence (DNA): TGTGCCAGCAGCTTAATGCAGGGAAGCACTGAAGCTTTCTTT. Translation: CASSLMQGSTEAFF.

This clonotype turned up a few times. J is TRBJ2-7 and V is TRBV3-1, with D uncertain. CDR3 length: 15 amino acids. The ends were cut back, 5 bases at V and 3 bases at J, with 17 bases in the middle. Looked up from germline, CDR1 is LGHDT and CDR2 is YNNKEL (reference sequence). CDR3 DNA sequence: TGTGCCAGCAGCTACTCCCTGACGGTGGACTACGAGCAGTACTTC. The encoded protein is CASSYSLTVDYEQYF.

J is TRBJ2-1 and V is TRBV7-9, with a tentative D call TRBD2 (7 bases). Between the trimmed V and J ends, which lost 5 bases and 2 bases, there was a span of 13 bases. The CDR3 runs 15 residues. Looked up from germline, CDR1 is SEHNR and CDR2 is FQNEAQ (reference sequence). The CDR3 sequence is CASSEGGGAYNEQFF. CDR3 coding DNA: TGTGCCAGCAGCGAAGGGGGGGGAGCCTACAATGAGCAGTTCTTC. The variable domain in full, with the rest retrieved from reference TRBV7-9 and TRBJ2-1, is DTGVSQNPRHKITKRGQNVTFRCDPISEHNRLYWYRQTLGQGPEFLTYFQNEAQLEKSRLLSDRFSAERPKGSFSTLEIQRTEQGDSAMYLCASSEGGGAYNEQFFGPGTRLTVL.

This clonotype was counted a few times. The chain joins TRBV29-1 to TRBJ2-5, with a possible D match to TRBD2 (6 bases). The CDR3 has 14 amino acids. V lost 2 bases, J lost 11 bases, and 21 bases lay in between. The germline gives CDR1 SQVTM, CDR2 ANQGSEA. DNA of the CDR3: TGCAGCGTTGAACCCGGGAGTCAGACTAGAGAGCAGTACTTC. Encoded protein: CSVEPGSQTREQYF.

CDR3 sequence (DNA): TGTGCCAGCAGTGAAGGTTGGCAGGACCCCTACGAGCAGTACTTC. It translates to CASSEGWQDPYEQYF. This chain links TRBV25-1 with TRBJ2-7; unclear D gene. V was cut by 2 bases and J by 2 bases, with 13 bases left in between. CDR3 length: 15 amino acids. From germline, CDR1 is MGHDK and CDR2 SYGVNS.

The rearrangement joins TRBV6-6 to TRBJ2-5; TRBD1 matches 9 bases. Germline V gene sequence: CDR1 MNHNY, CDR2 SVGAGI (reference sequence). V dropped 3 bases and J dropped 5; count of bases not matched to a gene: 7. This CDR3 comprises 15 residues. The CDR3 loop is CASSYQGTGRETQYF. In nucleotides, the CDR3 is TGTGCCAGCAGTTATCAAGGGACAGGGAGGGAGACCCAGTACTTC.

As concerns this clonotype: The junction shows a germline mismatch at one end, possibly a read error. This sequence joins TRBV11-2 and TRBJ2-7; 9 bases match TRBD1. CDR1 SGHAT and CDR2 FQNNGV come from the germline V gene. CDR3 length: 16 amino acids. CDR3 protein: CASSIEGTGPSYEQYF. DNA for the CDR3: TGTGCCAGCAGCATAGAGGGGACAGGGCCATCCTACGAGCAGTACTTC.

The chain links TRBV10-3 to TRBJ1-2; D gene uncertain. CDR3 size: 14 residues. Trimming took 3 bases from V and 4 from J, leaving 12 bases between them. Germline V lookup: CDR1 ENHRY, CDR2 SYGVKD. As DNA, the CDR3 is TGTGCCATCAGTGACAGTTTGGCACGCTATGGCTACACCTTC. This sequence encodes CAISDSLARYGYTF.

The genes are TRBV18 and TRBJ2-7; D not resolved. Germline CDR1 KGHSH, CDR2 LQKENI. The CDR3 consists of 12 residues. The V gene lost 5 bases and the J gene lost 4 bases, with 9 bases spanning the gap. The CDR3 reads CASSKEKYEQYF. The CDR3 DNA reads as TGTGCCAGCTCAAAGGAAAAATACGAGCAGTACTTC.

This chain connects TRBV5-5 to TRBJ2-7; 14 nucleotides align to TRBD2. The germline gives CDR1 SGHKS, CDR2 YYEKEE (reference sequence). This CDR3 spans 16 amino acids. Unmatched junction bases numbered 10, after V lost 4 bases and J lost 7 bases. The CDR3 DNA reads as TGTGCCAGCAGCCCTTCGACTAGCGGGAGGGCCAATGAGCAGTACTTC. Translated, it gives CASSPSTSGRANEQYF.

In its sample, this clonotype was seen a few times. The junction shows a germline mismatch at one end, possibly a read error. The rearrangement links TRBV4-2 to TRBJ2-3; 10 nucleotides line up with TRBD2. The CDR3 loop spans 16 amino acids. Germline V gene sequence: CDR1 LGHNA, CDR2 YNFKEQ. CDR3 bases: TGTGCCAGCAGCCAAGATCCTAGCGGGAGCAGAGATACGCAGTATTTT. It specifies CASSQDPSGSRDTQYF.

This clonotype has more than one count but fewer than ten. The V call is TRBV10-3, the J call TRBJ1-4; 9 bases line up with TRBD1. The CDR3 is 14 residues long. CDR1 is ENHRY and CDR2 is SYGVKD in the germline V gene. Germline trimming cut 3 bases from V and 8 bases from J; bases unmatched to any gene: 4. This CDR3 is CAISDRDRAEKLFF. CDR3 coding DNA: TGTGCCATCAGTGACCGGGACAGGGCGGAAAAACTGTTTTTT.

In regard to this clonotype: The germline gene is not matched at one end of the junction; a read error may be the cause. V gene TRBV2 combines with J gene TRBJ2-1; D tentatively reads TRBD1 or TRBD2 (5 bases each). CDR3 length: 21 residues. Germline assignment: CDR1 SNHLY and CDR2 FYNNEI. The CDR3 DNA sequence: TGTGCCGGCAGTGGAAATCGACAGAGGGTGGGTAAGGCAACATCCTACAATGAGCAGTTCTTC. Translation gives CAGSGNRQRVGKATSYNEQFF.

The chain employs TRBV24-1 and TRBJ2-1; TRBD2 might be the D (6 bases). In germline, CDR1 is KGHDR, CDR2 SFDVKD. This CDR3 is 13 amino acids long. V lost 4 bases and J lost 10, with 13 bases in between. The chain's CDR3 is CATSDLSRGEQFF. DNA for the CDR3: TGTGCCACCAGTGACCTCAGCCGGGGGGAGCAGTTCTTC.

The gene calls are TRBV6-5 and TRBJ1-2, with D perhaps matching TRBD1 (6 bases). This CDR3 is 15 amino acids long. Germline V gives CDR1 MNHEY, CDR2 SVGAGI. Trimming took off 5 bases at V and 4 bases at J, with 17 bases between the two ends. Written as DNA, the CDR3 is TGTGCCAGCAGTCTTAGGGGGAGACCTGGCTATGGCTACACCTTC. It is translated as CASSLRGRPGYGYTF.

The rearrangement links TRBV20-1 to TRBJ1-1; no reliable D call. The V end was cut by 5 bases, the J end by 8 bases, with 18 bases between. The germline gives CDR1 DFQATT, CDR2 SNEGSKA (reference sequence). The CDR3 length is 13 residues. CDR3 region: CSASAGLPGEAFF. The CDR3 nucleotides read TGCAGTGCTTCCGCCGGTCTACCAGGAGAAGCTTTCTTT.

The genes are TRBV6-1 and TRBJ1-4; 7 bases map to TRBD1. With 4 bases clipped from V and 3 bases from J, the junction kept 8 bases outside the gene matches. The CDR3 contains 16 residues. CDR1 is MNHNS and CDR2 is SASEGT in the germline V gene. DNA for the CDR3: TGTGCCAGCAGTGTCTCCGGGACAGCATCTAATGAAAAACTGTTTTTT. It specifies CASSVSGTASNEKLFF.

This clonotype has a handful of counts. The chain joins TRBV4-2 to TRBJ2-3, with no clear D. This CDR3 spans 16 amino acids. Germline lookup yields CDR1 LGHNA and CDR2 YNFKEQ. Deletions cut 0 bases from V and 0 bases from J, with 10 bases between. CDR3 coding DNA: TGTGCCAGCAGCCAAGAGAACAGCGTGAGCACAGATACGCAGTATTTT. It translates to CASSQENSVSTDTQYF.

The chain couples TRBV12-3 or TRBV12-4 to TRBJ2-1; 9 bases line up with TRBD1. J was trimmed by 10 bases and V by 6 bases; bases with no gene match: 4. The CDR3 sequence is 12 residues long. The chain's CDR3 is CASRGDRDEQFF. CDR3 DNA: TGTGCCAGCAGAGGGGACAGGGACGAGCAGTTCTTC.

In this sample, this clonotype turned up once. The gene calls are TRBV9 and TRBJ1-4; D call uncertain. Trimming removed 4 bases from V and 7 bases from J, with 20 bases in between. Looked up from germline, CDR1 is SGDLS and CDR2 is YYNGEE. CDR3 length equals 16 residues. CDR3 sequence reads: CASSPGRAAWGEKLFF. The DNA for the CDR3 is TGTGCCAGCAGCCCAGGACGGGCGGCGTGGGGTGAAAAACTGTTTTTT.